This T cell receptor (beta chain) was sequenced in a study of shared clonotypes between healthy human individuals. This CDR3 region has 15 residues. Trimming stripped 3 bases from V and 1 base from J, with 13 bases between. Germline V CDR1 and CDR2: MDHEN, SYDVKM. As defined, naive CD8 cells were CD45RO-negative and positively selected for CCR7, with terminally differentiated effector memory CD45RA+ cells excluded. Assay: immunoSEQ multiplex PCR; the TCRdb copy retains only in-frame clones and omits some. Of approximately 740,000 clones listed, almost 95% are singletons. This chain connects TRBV28 to TRBJ2-7; D might be TRBD1 (7 bases). This clonotype was obtained from a man aged 25 to 40 in good health. Sequencing used naive CD8+ T cells sorted from blood. This chain's CDR3 is CASSFLAGGSYEQYF. CDR3 nucleotide sequence: TGTGCCAGCAGTTTTCTCGCAGGGGGGTCCTACGAGCAGTACTTC.